The sequence of this T cell receptor beta chain was determined in a study of T cell changes during pregnancy in multiple sclerosis. Some clones are missing from TCRdb's copy, which holds only in-frame ones; the method was immunoSEQ multiplex PCR. Of fewer than 20,000 clones listed, about nine tenths were seen once; the top ten hold about 7.5%. V trimming: 8 bases; J trimming: 0 bases; junction bases outside the gene matches: 9. The CDR3 runs 15 residues. Germline V lookup: CDR1 LNHDA, CDR2 SQIVND (reference sequence). The chain has TRBV19 and TRBJ1-1; 7 bases map to TRBD1. The origin of this receptor is a female donor in good health, enrolled as a control in a pregnancy study. Source: CD8+ T cells from peripheral blood mononuclear cells, taken in the second trimester of pregnancy. The CDR3 here is CASFYIQGVNTEAFF. The CDR3, as DNA: TGTGCCAGTTTTTATATTCAGGGGGTGAACACTGAAGCTTTCTTT.